Listed below are T cell receptor beta chains from one sample, sequenced in a study of regulatory T cells in long-lasting Graves disease. TCRdb re-analysed the multiplex PCR reads in MiXCR, keeping a single row per CDR3 protein. The repertoire holds roughly 420,000 distinct CDR3 sequences, with roughly 15% as singletons. A further study also used this sample, focusing on T cells in Graves' hyperthyroidism and ophthalmopathy.

Sample: peripheral blood mononuclear cells (PBMCs), taken at new diagnosis, from a patient treated with antithyroid drugs. These receptors originate from a woman younger than 45 with Graves disease. CDR3s include the opening cysteine and the closing phenylalanine or tryptophan. The D gene is left open where the match is weak. Size is omitted from some rows. Given values are once, few, many or a class for expanded clones.

length	V	D	size	J	DNA	CDR3
16	TRBV3-1	.	many	TRBJ2-1	TGTGCCAGCAGTCAGCGGGCGGAGAGCTCCTACAATGAGCAGTTCTTC	CASSQRAESSYNEQFF
15	TRBV7-9	.	few	TRBJ2-3	TGTGCCAGCAGCTTAGATGGCCTTCCCACAGATACGCAGTATTTT	CASSLDGLPTDTQYF
15	TRBV7-3	.	many	TRBJ1-1	TGTGCCAGCAGCTCAGAGGGGAAGGGAACCGCTGAAGCTTTCTTT	CASSSEGKGTAEAFF
12	TRBV5-1	.	many	TRBJ2-3	TGCGCCAGCAGCACTAGGGGAGGCACGCAGTATTTT	CASSTRGGTQYF
15	TRBV27	TRBD1	.	TRBJ1-2	TGTGCCAGCAGTGGCACAGGGGGCCCACAATATGGCTACACCTTC	CASSGTGGPQYGYTF
13	TRBV6-1	.	many	TRBJ1-2	TGTGCCAGCAATCCGCACCGGCAATATGGCTACACCTTC	CASNPHRQYGYTF
15	TRBV20-1	.	many	TRBJ2-3	TGCAGTGCCAGCCACGTTAATGAGGTCGGAGATACGCAGTATTTT	CSASHVNEVGDTQYF
13	TRBV29-1	.	.	TRBJ2-2	TGCAGCGTTGAGAGATGGGGCACCGGGGAGCTGTTTTTT	CSVERWGTGELFF
15	TRBV28	.	many	TRBJ2-3	TGTGCCAGCAGTCCGGACTCCAACCCCACAGATACGCAGTATTTT	CASSPDSNPTDTQYF
15	TRBV6-1	TRBD1	many	TRBJ2-4	TGTGCCAGCAAAGCCCACGGGACAGGGAGAAACATTCAGTACTTC	CASKAHGTGRNIQYF
15	TRBV5-5	TRBD2	.	TRBJ2-1	TGTGCCAGCAGCCCCCGACTAGCGGGATTAACGGAGCAGTTCTTC	CASSPRLAGLTEQFF
15	TRBV29-1	TRBD2	many	TRBJ2-1	TGCAGCGTGGCGGGACTAGCGGGAGGCCTTCATGAGCAGTTCTTC	CSVAGLAGGLHEQFF
14	TRBV9	.	few	TRBJ1-2	TGTGCCAGCAGCGTAGAAGCACAGGGTTTCGGCTACACCTTC	CASSVEAQGFGYTF
12	TRBV28	.	many	TRBJ1-5	TGTGCCAGCAGTTTACTTAGGAGGCCCCAGCATTTT	CASSLLRRPQHF
15	TRBV9	TRBD1	many	TRBJ2-1	TGTGCCAGCAGCGTAGGGCATTGGGACAGCAATGAGCAGTTCTTC	CASSVGHWDSNEQFF
13	TRBV6-2/TRBV6-3	.	.	TRBJ1-1	TGTGCCAGCAGTTACTCGAAGAAAATTGAAGCTTTCTTT	CASSYSKKIEAFF
14	TRBV24-1	.	few	TRBJ2-3	TGTGCCACCAGTGATCCGACAGTCGCGGATACGCAGTATTTT	CATSDPTVADTQYF
14	TRBV18	.	many	TRBJ2-3	TGTGCCAGCTCACCTGGCGTGAGTGGAGATACGCAGTATTTT	CASSPGVSGDTQYF
15	TRBV20-1	.	few	TRBJ2-1	TGCAGTGCTGAACTAGCACAGAGCTCCTACAATGAGCAGTTCTTC	CSAELAQSSYNEQFF
18	TRBV20-1	TRBD1	many	TRBJ2-1	TGCAGTGCCCCCGGTGGGACAGGGGGCGCGGGAATCTACAATGAGCAGTTCTTC	CSAPGGTGGAGIYNEQFF
11	TRBV7-8	.	many	TRBJ2-7	TGTGCCAGCAGCAAAAGGGGGGAGCAGTACTTC	CASSKRGEQYF
14	TRBV6-2/TRBV6-3	TRBD1	.	TRBJ2-6	TGTGCCAGCAGACAGGGGAACGGGGCCAACGTCCTGACTTTC	CASRQGNGANVLTF
14	TRBV6-1	.	.	TRBJ1-2	TGTGCCACAACAAGGGCATCAACTAACTATGGCTACACCTTC	CATTRASTNYGYTF
15	TRBV29-1	TRBD1	many	TRBJ2-7	TGCAGCGTTGCGGCAACAGGGGGCCGGTCCTACGAGCAGTACTTC	CSVAATGGRSYEQYF